This T cell receptor (beta chain) was recorded in a study of T cells in Graves' hyperthyroidism and ophthalmopathy. This clonotype was observed a single time. What was amplified from RNA transcripts were TCR beta CDR3 regions. The HTBI set primed first-round TCR CDR3 RT-PCR. TCRdb processed the multiplex PCR reads anew with MiXCR; each CDR3 protein has one entry. Seen here are a few hundred thousand distinct CDR3 sequences, 21% observed once, and the top ten hold about 50%. V gave up 3 bases and J gave up 3 bases, with 6 bases separating them. CDR3 length: 12 amino acids. Germline loops: CDR1 SNHLY, CDR2 FYNNEI.

The chain carries TRBV2 and TRBJ2-7, with D hard to call. Sample: blood. The sequence was obtained from a woman between 45 and 65 years old with Graves' hyperthyroidism. As DNA, the CDR3 is TGTGCCAGCAGTGATCTCAGCTACGAGCAGTACTTC. It specifies CASSDLSYEQYF.